The 31 T cell receptor beta chains below come from one sample, sequenced in a study of Graves' ophthalmopathy and Graves' hyperthyroidism. RNA served as the template for amplifying TCR beta CDR3 regions. After a first-round RT-PCR with HTBI primers, a second-round multiplex PCR was run. One entry per CDR3 protein, called by TCRdb with MiXCR from the multiplex PCR reads. The table includes tens of thousands of distinct CDR3 sequences, 45% to 55% detected once. Sequenced: peripheral blood. The source of these receptors is an adult woman with Graves' ophthalmopathy.

The chain combines TRBV13 with TRBJ2-2; D may be TRBD2 (6 bases). Germline lookup yields CDR1 PRHDT and CDR2 FYEKMQ (reference sequence). This CDR3 is built from 14 residues. Trimming took off 2 bases at V and 6 bases at J, with 10 bases between the two ends. In nucleotides, the CDR3 is TGTGCCAGCAGCTTACGCGGGACGCCCGGGGAGCTGTTTTTT. Protein: CASSLRGTPGELFF.

Regarding this clonotype: A much larger clone differs from this one at a single base, so this may be a read error. No conserved phenylalanine or tryptophan ends this CDR3, so it is likely a read error. This chain links TRBV30 with TRBJ2-3, with 8 bases aligning to TRBD2. Germline CDR1 and CDR2: GTSNPN and SVGIG (reference sequence). With V trimmed by 0 bases and J by 4 bases, 0 bases remained unmatched. The CDR3 loop spans 13 amino acids. CDR3 residues: CAWSVLAADTQYL. CDR3 bases: TGTGCCTGGAGTGTACTAGCGGCAGATACGCAGTATTTG.

This clonotype was seen repeatedly, ten times or more. The V and J genes are TRBV6-2 or TRBV6-3 and TRBJ2-7; 9 nucleotides agree with TRBD1. The CDR3 runs 17 residues. V shed 5 bases and J 2 bases; nucleotides not matched to a gene: 13. CDR1 is MNHEY, CDR2 SVGEGT, per germline. In DNA, the CDR3 is TGTGCCAGCAGTGAACTTAACCTCCGACAGGGGGCCTACGAGCAGTACTTC. It translates to CASSELNLRQGAYEQYF.

This clonotype was seen many times. This rearrangement joins TRBV12-5 to TRBJ2-7; D unresolved. Looked up from germline, CDR1 is LGHNT and CDR2 is FRNRAP. This CDR3 comprises 13 residues. Trimming pared 3 bases from V and 0 bases from J, leaving 6 bases between. The CDR3 DNA reads as TGTGCTAGTGGTTTCTCCCCCTCCTACGAGCAGTACTTC. It is translated as CASGFSPSYEQYF.

J is TRBJ2-6 and V is TRBV19; a weak D match, TRBD1 (5 bases). Germline CDR1 and CDR2: LNHDA and SQIVND (reference sequence). The CDR3 consists of 16 residues. V dropped 9 bases and J dropped 4 bases, with 19 bases sitting between them. CDR3 nucleotides: TGTGCCAGCAGTTACGGCCAGGGCACCGGGGCCAACGTCCTGACTTTC. This gives the protein CASSYGQGTGANVLTF.

The CDR3 sequence is CSSLAGTLNEQFF. The CDR3 DNA follows: TGCAGCAGCTTAGCGGGAACCCTCAATGAGCAGTTCTTC. The rearrangement joins TRBV29-1 to TRBJ2-1, with 8 bases identical to TRBD2. Per germline, CDR1 SQVTM and CDR2 ANQGSEA. V was clipped by 8 bases and J by 6 bases; unmatched bases: 9. CDR3 length equals 13 residues.

This clonotype was detected many times. The CDR3 region has the DNA TGCGCCAGCAGCCGCCACCTAGCGGGGTCATCCTACAATGAGCAGTTCTTC. Protein: CASSRHLAGSSYNEQFF. The genes are TRBV5-1 and TRBJ2-1; TRBD2 aligns across 9 bases. V dropped 4 bases and J dropped 1; count of bases not matched to a gene: 9. The CDR3 covers 17 residues. The V gene's germline CDR1 is SGHRS and CDR2 YFSETQ.

About this clonotype itself: Being one base from a much bigger clone, this may be a read error. This chain links TRBV28 with TRBJ1-6; D is unresolved. CDR3 length equals 13 residues. Germline V gene data show CDR1 as MDHEN and CDR2 as SYDVKM. Deletions cut 8 bases from V and 4 bases from J, with 9 bases between. The CDR3 region is CASCLAYNSPLHF. CDR3 nucleotide sequence: TGTGCCAGCTGCCTAGCTTATAATTCACCCCTCCACTTT.

V is TRBV7-6 and J is TRBJ1-1; TRBD1 is a possible D gene (6 bases). This CDR3 has 14 residues. Germline loops: CDR1 SGHVS, CDR2 FNYEAQ. V was cut by 5 bases and J by 4 bases, with 14 bases left in between. The CDR3 loop reads CASSMSLRGTEAFF. CDR3 DNA sequence: TGTGCCAGCAGCATGTCCCTCAGGGGCACTGAAGCTTTCTTT.

This clonotype was counted at least ten times. The rearrangement uses TRBV28 and TRBJ1-5; D unclear. Germline CDR1 reads MDHEN; CDR2 reads SYDVKM. Deletions cut 3 bases from V and 8 bases from J, with 8 bases between. The CDR3 runs 12 residues. CDR3 protein: CASSFRWKPQHF. For the CDR3, the DNA is TGTGCCAGCAGTTTCCGGTGGAAGCCCCAGCATTTT.

This clonotype was seen a handful of times. The chain uses TRBV18 and TRBJ2-5, with D perhaps matching TRBD1 (6 bases). Germline CDR1 reads KGHSH; CDR2 reads LQKENI. The CDR3 runs 15 residues. Deletions cut 3 bases from V and 7 bases from J, with 18 bases between. In DNA form, the CDR3 reads TGTGCCAGCTCACCCGAGGACAGTCTGGCGGGGACCCAGTACTTC. Its protein product is CASSPEDSLAGTQYF.

The J gene is TRBJ2-3, the V gene TRBV2; TRBD1 is a possible D gene (6 bases). Germline CDR1 and CDR2: SNHLY and FYNNEI. The CDR3 runs 13 residues. V was clipped by 0 bases and J by 8 bases, with 9 bases between them. The CDR3 loop reads CASSEAQGGTQYF. The CDR3 DNA reads TGTGCCAGCAGTGAAGCGCAAGGGGGTACGCAGTATTTT.

With respect to this clonotype: Since a much larger clone is just one base distant, this may be a read error. The chain carries TRBV6-6 and TRBJ2-2; TRBD1 matches at 9 bases. The CDR3 is 17 amino acids. Germline V CDR1 and CDR2: MNHNY, SVGAGI (reference sequence). The CDR3 loop reads CASSDPTGTGNTGGLFF. CDR3 in DNA: TGTGCCAGCAGTGACCCCACCGGGACAGGGAACACCGGGGGGCTGTTTTTT.

This clonotype appeared many times. The chain couples TRBV29-1 to TRBJ2-5; D gene uncertain. CDR3 length: 13 residues. The V end was cut by 6 bases, the J end by 1 base, with 12 bases between. CDR1 is SQVTM, CDR2 ANQGSEA, per germline. CDR3 in amino acids: CSVSARTQETQYF. CDR3 DNA sequence: TGCAGCGTCTCCGCGAGGACCCAAGAGACCCAGTACTTC.

With regard to this clonotype: Possible read error: a much larger clone is one base away. The chain uses TRBV6-2 or TRBV6-3 and TRBJ2-5, with 7 bases identical to TRBD2. The V segment lost 8 bases and the J segment 4 bases; nucleotides outside the gene matches: 7. Germline assignment: CDR1 MNHEY and CDR2 SVGEGT. CDR3 length: 13 amino acids. CDR3 sequence (DNA): TGTGCCAGCGGGAGGGACTCCCGAGAGACCCAGTACTTC. This translates into CASGRDSRETQYF.

This clonotype was seen many times. CDR3 residues: CASSLGTGVRNIQYF. As DNA, the CDR3 is TGTGCCAGCAGCTTAGGTACAGGGGTTAGAAACATTCAGTACTTC. V and J are TRBV11-3 and TRBJ2-4; the match to TRBD1 covers 7 bases. Trimming cost V 1 base and J 6 bases; bases outside gene matches: 6. The germline V gene has CDR1 SGHNT and CDR2 YENEEA. CDR3 size: 15 residues. The variable domain in full, completed from reference TRBV11-3 and TRBJ2-4, reads EAGVVQSPRYKIIEKKQPVAFWCNPISGHNTLYWYLQNLGQGPELLIRYENEEAVDDSQLPKDRFSAERLKGVDSTLKIQPAELGDSAVYLCASSLGTGVRNIQYFGAGTRLSVL.

The sample holds many counts of this clonotype. The junction differs from germline at one of its ends, possibly a read error. V is TRBV7-9 and J is TRBJ2-1; the D gene is possibly TRBD2 (6 bases). Germline V gene data show CDR1 as SEHNR and CDR2 as FQNEAQ (reference sequence). The CDR3 covers 14 residues. This CDR3 reads CARSLAAGYNEQFF. For the CDR3, the DNA is TGTGCCCGCAGCTTAGCGGCGGGGTACAATGAGCAGTTCTTC.

V is TRBV29-1 and J is TRBJ2-2; D is undetermined. V was cut by 5 bases and J by 6 bases, with 10 bases left in between. The CDR3 extends over 12 amino acids. CDR1 and CDR2 from the germline V gene are SQVTM and ANQGSEA. CDR3 bases: TGCAGCGTTCGTGAGCTCGCCGGGGAGCTGTTTTTT. As protein: CSVRELAGELFF.

The chain employs TRBV24-1 and TRBJ2-3; TRBD2 matches at 8 bases. From germline, CDR1 is KGHDR and CDR2 SFDVKD. V was pared by 0 bases and J by 1 base, with 2 bases of the junction left unmatched. The CDR3 is made up of 16 amino acids. The CDR3 loop is CATSDLTSGGTDTQYF. CDR3 coding DNA: TGTGCCACCAGTGATTTGACTAGCGGAGGCACAGATACGCAGTATTTT.

This clonotype was counted many times. The chain recombines TRBV7-8 with TRBJ1-1, with no clear D. V gave up 0 bases and J gave up 4 bases, with 9 bases separating them. This CDR3 is built from 14 residues. From germline, CDR1 is SGHVS and CDR2 FQNEAQ. The CDR3 bases are TGTGCCAGCAGCTTAGCGGCGGCGGGCACTGAAGCTTTCTTT. Amino acids: CASSLAAAGTEAFF. Supplemented by reference TRBV7-8 and TRBJ1-1, the full variable domain reads GAGVSQSPRYKVAKRGQDVALRCDPISGHVSLFWYQQALGQGPEFLTYFQNEAQLDKSGLPSDRFFAERPEGSVSTLKIQRTQQEDSAVYLCASSLAAAGTEAFFGQGTRLTVV.

The CDR3 DNA reads as TGCAGCGTTGAATCTTCGGGACAGGGGGAGGGCCTAGCCAAAAACATTCAGTACTTC. Translation gives CSVESSGQGEGLAKNIQYF. The chain couples TRBV29-1 to TRBJ2-4, with 11 bases that match TRBD1. Germline CDR1 is SQVTM and CDR2 is ANQGSEA. J lost 0 bases, V lost 2 bases, and 12 bases had no gene match. The CDR3 is 19 residues long.

This clonotype was found many times. The rearrangement links TRBV28 to TRBJ2-6; 10 nucleotides agree with TRBD1. Germline CDR1 and CDR2: MDHEN and SYDVKM. The V gene end was trimmed by 5 bases and the J gene end by 1 base; junction bases not matched to a gene: 8. The CDR3 spans 18 residues. The CDR3 spells CASSRPGQGSSGANVLTF. Here the CDR3 DNA reads TGTGCCAGCAGTCGACCGGGACAGGGGAGTTCTGGGGCCAACGTCCTGACTTTC.

This clonotype was recorded many times. The chain recombines TRBV7-9 with TRBJ2-3; TRBD2 matches at 13 bases. This CDR3 spans 19 amino acids. The V and J ends lost 5 bases and 0 bases, in that order; junction bases with no gene match: 11. Germline V gene data show CDR1 as SEHNR and CDR2 as FQNEAQ (reference sequence). The CDR3 loop is CASSPGLAGKVLSTDTQYF. Written as DNA, the CDR3 is TGTGCCAGCAGCCCGGGACTAGCGGGAAAGGTCCTTAGCACAGATACGCAGTATTTT.

Points on this clonotype: The CDR3 carries no conserved terminal phenylalanine or tryptophan, so it likely arises from a read error. The limits of the CDR3 on the DNA are not certain, so only TCRdb's listed CDR3 is given. The V call is TRBV5-4, the J call TRBJ2-7. Germline V lookup: CDR1 SGHNT, CDR2 YYREEE (reference sequence). The CDR3 numbers 11 amino acids, ends counted. The chain's CDR3 is CASSLYSERYS.

In nucleotides, the CDR3 is TGCAGCGTCCGCCGGGCGAGCTCCTACAATGAGCAGTTCTTC. It yields the protein CSVRRASSYNEQFF. The genes are TRBV29-1 and TRBJ2-1; D is unclear. Trimming removed 6 bases from V and 0 bases from J, with 12 bases in between. Germline V gene lookup returns CDR1 SQVTM and CDR2 ANQGSEA. This CDR3 is built from 14 residues.

A few counts support this clonotype. V and J are TRBV30 and TRBJ1-3; D ambiguous. The CDR3 is made up of 14 amino acids. V lost 6 bases and J lost 0, with 12 bases in between. Germline CDR1 reads GTSNPN; CDR2 reads SVGIG (reference sequence). The CDR3 reads CACLDRISGNTIYF. CDR3 nucleotide sequence: TGTGCCTGCCTCGACCGAATCTCTGGAAACACCATATATTTT. Filled out from reference TRBV30 and TRBJ1-3, the complete variable domain reads SQTIHQWPATLVQPVGSPLSLECTVEGTSNPNLYWYRQAAGRGLQLLFYSVGIGQISSEVPQNLSASRPQDRQFILSSKKLLLSDSGFYLCACLDRISGNTIYFGEGSWLTVV.

The V and J genes are TRBV7-2 and TRBJ2-7, with 8 bases that match TRBD1. This CDR3 is built from 14 residues. Germline V CDR1 and CDR2: SGHTA, FQGNSA. The V and J ends lost 1 base and 3 bases, in that order; junction bases with no gene match: 2. The CDR3 coding sequence is TGTGCCAGCAGCTTAGGCGGGACAGGCTACGAGCAGTACTTC. It specifies CASSLGGTGYEQYF.

This clonotype was recorded at least ten times. The V gene is TRBV4-2, the J gene TRBJ1-6; 7 bases align to TRBD1. Germline CDR1 reads LGHNA; CDR2 reads YNFKEQ. V shed 0 bases, J shed 5 bases, and the junction held 4 bases outside the gene matches. The CDR3 sequence is 16 residues long. CDR3 in amino acids: CASSQDGTENNSPLHF. The CDR3 DNA follows: TGTGCCAGCAGCCAAGACGGGACAGAAAATAATTCACCCCTCCACTTT.

J is TRBJ2-1 and V is TRBV6-2 or TRBV6-3, with D unclear. The CDR3 has 14 amino acids. CDR1 and CDR2 (germline): MNHEY, SVGEGT. V dropped 6 bases and J dropped 2 bases, with 11 bases sitting between them. This chain's CDR3 is CASSRGETYNEQFF. Written as DNA, the CDR3 is TGTGCCAGCAGCCGTGGCGAAACCTACAATGAGCAGTTCTTC.

The gene calls are TRBV7-2 and TRBJ2-2, with 9 positions matching TRBD2. The V gene end was trimmed by 10 bases and the J gene end by 0 bases; junction bases not matched to a gene: 3. The CDR3 consists of 14 residues. Germline CDR1 reads SGHTA; CDR2 reads FQGNSA. CDR3 region: CATLAGANTGELFF. The CDR3 DNA reads as TGTGCCACCTTAGCGGGAGCGAACACCGGGGAGCTGTTTTTT.

The chain links TRBV7-9 to TRBJ2-5, with D tentatively TRBD1 (6 bases). The germline V and J ends were trimmed by 4 bases and 5 bases, with 20 bases remaining between them. Germline V gene sequence: CDR1 SEHNR, CDR2 FQNEAQ (reference sequence). The CDR3 contains 16 residues. CDR3 protein: CASSSYRVGTGETQYF. CDR3 bases: TGTGCCAGCAGCTCATACAGGGTGGGCACCGGGGAGACCCAGTACTTC.